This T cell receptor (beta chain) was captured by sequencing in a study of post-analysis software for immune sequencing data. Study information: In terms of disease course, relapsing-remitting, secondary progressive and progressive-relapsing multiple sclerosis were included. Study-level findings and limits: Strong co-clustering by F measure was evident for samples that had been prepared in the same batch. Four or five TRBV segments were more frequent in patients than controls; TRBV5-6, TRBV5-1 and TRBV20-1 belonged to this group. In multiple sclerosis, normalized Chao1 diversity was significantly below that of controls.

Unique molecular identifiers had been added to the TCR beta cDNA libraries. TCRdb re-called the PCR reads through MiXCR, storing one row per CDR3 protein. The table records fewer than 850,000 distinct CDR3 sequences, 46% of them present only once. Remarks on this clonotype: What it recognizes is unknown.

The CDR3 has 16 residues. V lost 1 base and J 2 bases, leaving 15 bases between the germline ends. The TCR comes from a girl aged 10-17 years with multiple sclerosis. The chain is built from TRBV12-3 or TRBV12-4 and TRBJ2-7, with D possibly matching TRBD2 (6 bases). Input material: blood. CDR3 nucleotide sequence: TGTGCCAGCAGTTTAGTCCATAGCGGCTTCACCTACGAGCAGTACTTC. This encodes CASSLVHSGFTYEQYF.